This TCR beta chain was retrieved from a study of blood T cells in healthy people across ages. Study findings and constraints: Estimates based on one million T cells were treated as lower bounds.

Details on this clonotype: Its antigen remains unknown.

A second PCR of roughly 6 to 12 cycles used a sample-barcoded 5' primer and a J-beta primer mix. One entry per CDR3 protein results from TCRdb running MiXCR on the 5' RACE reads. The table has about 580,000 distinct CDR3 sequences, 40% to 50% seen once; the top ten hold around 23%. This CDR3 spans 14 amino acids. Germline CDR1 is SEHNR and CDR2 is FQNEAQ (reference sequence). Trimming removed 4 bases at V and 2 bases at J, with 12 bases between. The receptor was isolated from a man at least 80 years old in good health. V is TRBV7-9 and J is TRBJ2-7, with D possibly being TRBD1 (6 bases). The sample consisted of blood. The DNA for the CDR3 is TGTGCCAGCAGCTCCAGGACAGTTACCTACGAGCAGTACTTC. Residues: CASSSRTVTYEQYF.